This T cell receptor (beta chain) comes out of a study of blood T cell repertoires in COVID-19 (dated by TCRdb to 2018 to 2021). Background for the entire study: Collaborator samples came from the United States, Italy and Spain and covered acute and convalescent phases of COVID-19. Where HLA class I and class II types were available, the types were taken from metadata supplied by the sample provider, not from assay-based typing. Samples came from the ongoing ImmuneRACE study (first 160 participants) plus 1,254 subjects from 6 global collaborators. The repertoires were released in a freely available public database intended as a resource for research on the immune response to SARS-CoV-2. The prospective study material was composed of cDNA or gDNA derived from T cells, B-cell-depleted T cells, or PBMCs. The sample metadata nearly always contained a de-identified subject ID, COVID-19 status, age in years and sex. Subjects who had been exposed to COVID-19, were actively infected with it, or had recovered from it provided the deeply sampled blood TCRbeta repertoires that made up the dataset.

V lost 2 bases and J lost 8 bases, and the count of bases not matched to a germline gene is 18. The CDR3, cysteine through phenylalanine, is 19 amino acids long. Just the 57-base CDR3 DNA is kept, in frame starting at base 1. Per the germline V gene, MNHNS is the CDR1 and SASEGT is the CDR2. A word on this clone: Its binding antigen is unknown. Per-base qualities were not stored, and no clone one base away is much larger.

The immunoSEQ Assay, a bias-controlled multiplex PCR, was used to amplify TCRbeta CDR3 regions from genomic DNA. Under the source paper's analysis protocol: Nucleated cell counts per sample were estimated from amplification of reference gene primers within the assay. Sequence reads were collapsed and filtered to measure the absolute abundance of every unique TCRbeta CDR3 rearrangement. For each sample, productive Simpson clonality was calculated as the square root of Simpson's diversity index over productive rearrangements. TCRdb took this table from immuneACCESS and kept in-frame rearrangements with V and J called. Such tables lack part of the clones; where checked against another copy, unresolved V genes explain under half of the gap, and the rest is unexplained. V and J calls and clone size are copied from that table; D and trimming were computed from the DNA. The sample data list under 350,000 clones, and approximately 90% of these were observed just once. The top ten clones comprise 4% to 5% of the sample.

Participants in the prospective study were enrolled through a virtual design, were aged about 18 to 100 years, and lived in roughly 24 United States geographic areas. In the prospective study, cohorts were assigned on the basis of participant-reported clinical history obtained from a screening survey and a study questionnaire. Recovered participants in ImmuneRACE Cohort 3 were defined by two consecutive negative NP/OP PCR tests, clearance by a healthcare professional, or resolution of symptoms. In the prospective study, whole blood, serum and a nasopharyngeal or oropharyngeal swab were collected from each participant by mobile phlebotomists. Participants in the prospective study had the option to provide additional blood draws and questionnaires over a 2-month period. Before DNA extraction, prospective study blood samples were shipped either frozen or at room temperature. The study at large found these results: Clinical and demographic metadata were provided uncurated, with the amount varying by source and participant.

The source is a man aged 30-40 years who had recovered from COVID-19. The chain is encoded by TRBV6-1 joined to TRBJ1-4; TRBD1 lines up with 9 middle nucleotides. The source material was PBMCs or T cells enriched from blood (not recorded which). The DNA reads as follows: TGTGCCAGCAGTGAATCGGGTCGACAAAGATGGGGGACAGGGGAAAAACTGTTTTTT. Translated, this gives CASSESGRQRWGTGEKLFF.